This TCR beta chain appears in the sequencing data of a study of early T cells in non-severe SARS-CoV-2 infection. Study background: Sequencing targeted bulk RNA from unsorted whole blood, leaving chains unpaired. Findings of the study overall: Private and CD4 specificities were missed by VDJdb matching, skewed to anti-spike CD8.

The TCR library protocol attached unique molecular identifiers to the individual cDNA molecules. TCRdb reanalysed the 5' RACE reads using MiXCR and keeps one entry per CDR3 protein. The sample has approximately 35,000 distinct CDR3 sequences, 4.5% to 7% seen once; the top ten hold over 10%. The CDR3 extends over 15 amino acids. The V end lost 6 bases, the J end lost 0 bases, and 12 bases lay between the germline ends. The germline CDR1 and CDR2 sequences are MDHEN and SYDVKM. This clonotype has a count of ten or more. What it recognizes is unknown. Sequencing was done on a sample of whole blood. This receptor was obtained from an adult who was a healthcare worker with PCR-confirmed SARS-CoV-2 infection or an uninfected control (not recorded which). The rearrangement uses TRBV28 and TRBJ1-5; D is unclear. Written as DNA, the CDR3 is TGTGCCAGCAGCCGGGCAGCTTATAGCAATCAGCCCCAGCATTTT. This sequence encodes CASSRAAYSNQPQHF.